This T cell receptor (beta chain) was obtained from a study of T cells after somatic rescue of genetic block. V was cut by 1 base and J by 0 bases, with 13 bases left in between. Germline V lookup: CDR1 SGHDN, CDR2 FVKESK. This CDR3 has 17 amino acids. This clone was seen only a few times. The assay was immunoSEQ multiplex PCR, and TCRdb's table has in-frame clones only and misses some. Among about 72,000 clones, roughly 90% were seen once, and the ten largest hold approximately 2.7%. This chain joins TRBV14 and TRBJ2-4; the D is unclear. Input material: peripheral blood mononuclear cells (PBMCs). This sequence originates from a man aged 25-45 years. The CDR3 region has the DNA TGTGCCAGCAGCCAAGTTGTGGCTCCATTAGCCAAAAACATTCAGTACTTC. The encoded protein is CASSQVVAPLAKNIQYF.